These T cell receptor beta chains were read from a single sample in a study of T cell responses to AZD1222 COVID-19 vaccine. Sequencing was performed with immunoSEQ multiplex PCR; in TCRdb, only in-frame clones are kept and a portion is missing. The sample records over 200,000 clones, about 94% being singletons. The material sequenced was peripheral blood, taken 28 days after the second dose of the MenACWY control vaccine. Source of these receptors: an adult who received the MenACWY meningococcal vaccine as a control. CDR3s include the opening cysteine and the closing phenylalanine or tryptophan. A D gene is named only where the DNA matches it firmly. Clone size appears in some rows only: once, few, many, or a class for an expanded clone.

cdr3_length d_call j_call clone_size v_call cdr3_aa cdr3_nt
15 TRBD1 TRBJ1-2 - TRBV2 CASRPGQGRNYGYTF TGTGCCAGCAGGCCCGGACAGGGGAGAAACTATGGCTACACCTTC
13 - TRBJ2-5 - TRBV19 CASSRTAGETQYF TGTGCCAGTAGTAGGACGGCGGGAGAGACCCAGTACTTC
15 - TRBJ1-5 - TRBV7-2 CASSLWIGVNQPQHF TGTGCCAGCAGCTTATGGATAGGGGTGAATCAGCCCCAGCATTTT
15 - TRBJ1-1 - TRBV28 CASSPPGFQYTEAFF TGTGCCAGCAGTCCCCCGGGATTTCAGTACACTGAAGCTTTCTTT
16 - TRBJ1-6 - TRBV30 CAWSPRGRVRNSPLHF TGTGCCTGGAGTCCCCGCGGCCGGGTACGGAATTCACCCCTCCACTTT
11 - TRBJ2-7 - TRBV13 CASSLAHEQYF TGTGCCAGCAGCTTAGCGCACGAGCAGTACTTC
11 - TRBJ2-1 - TRBV6-5 CASSQDYEQFF TGTGCCAGCAGTCAGGACTATGAGCAGTTCTTC
15 TRBD1 TRBJ1-1 - TRBV18 CASSPRQGAGAEAFF TGTGCCAGCTCACCAAGACAGGGGGCGGGGGCTGAAGCTTTCTTT
13 - TRBJ2-5 - TRBV6-2/TRBV6-3 CASSPQGGETQYF TGTGCCAGCAGTCCCCAGGGAGGCGAGACCCAGTACTTC
14 TRBD2 TRBJ2-7 - TRBV19 CASSIAGGRDEQYF TGTGCCAGTAGTATAGCGGGAGGCCGGGACGAGCAGTACTTC
14 TRBD1 TRBJ2-7 - TRBV9 CASSPQGANYEQYF TGTGCCAGCAGCCCACAGGGGGCAAACTACGAGCAGTACTTC
13 - TRBJ2-2 - TRBV6-2/TRBV6-3 CASSSLITGELFF TGTGCCAGCAGTTCCCTGATAACCGGGGAGCTGTTTTTT
15 - TRBJ1-2 once TRBV28 CASSLIDRSFNGYTF TGTGCCAGCAGTTTAATCGACAGGAGCTTTAATGGCTACACCTTC
16 TRBD2 TRBJ2-1 once TRBV7-6 CASSLLAGGTDGEQFF TGTGCCAGCAGCCTCCTAGCGGGGGGCACCGACGGTGAGCAGTTCTTC
14 TRBD1 TRBJ2-3 - TRBV30 CAWSVDRGADTQYF TGTGCCTGGAGTGTCGACAGGGGGGCGGATACGCAGTATTTT
15 TRBD2 TRBJ2-1 - TRBV7-3 CASSLLAGGHNEQFF TGTGCCAGCAGCTTACTAGCGGGGGGACACAATGAGCAGTTCTTC
14 TRBD2 TRBJ2-7 - TRBV7-9 CASSAGGYNNEQYF TGTGCCAGCAGCGCGGGGGGATATAATAACGAGCAGTACTTC
11 - TRBJ2-1 - TRBV12-3/TRBV12-4 CASSLGDEQFF TGTGCCAGCAGTTTGGGGGATGAGCAGTTCTTC
16 - TRBJ1-6 once TRBV4-3 CASSQEGSLHNSPLHF TGCGCCAGCAGCCAAGAGGGCAGCTTACATAATTCACCCCTCCACTTT
12 - TRBJ2-7 - TRBV6-5 CASRGQYHEQYF TGTGCCAGCAGAGGACAGTACCACGAGCAGTACTTC
13 - TRBJ1-1 - TRBV28 CASRILWNTEAFF TGTGCCAGCAGAATTCTGTGGAACACTGAAGCTTTCTTT
13 TRBD1 TRBJ2-7 - TRBV29-1 CSVGDRGRHEQYF TGCAGCGTTGGTGACAGGGGTCGCCACGAGCAGTACTTC
12 - TRBJ2-5 - TRBV9 CASSGQQETQYF TGTGCCAGCAGCGGACAGCAAGAGACCCAGTACTTC